Described below is a single T cell receptor (beta chain) sequence and its context. Its antigen is as yet unknown. The V gene's germline CDR1 is LGHNA and CDR2 YNFKEQ. This CDR3 is 16 amino acids long. This sample was taken from a study of CXCR3-negative and CXCR3-positive naive CD8 T cells. Whole-study results and caveats: Diversity proved comparably high across both naive subsets and much lower in memory CD8+ cells. PBMCs showed partially decreased CXCR3 expression after cryopreservation, and most assays used fresh PBMCs.

The method, 5' RACE with UMI labels, was used to prepare the TRB cDNA libraries. One entry per CDR3 protein, without DNA, is what TCRdb gives after re-calling the 5' RACE reads. This table holds tens of thousands of distinct CDR3 sequences. The V gene is TRBV4-2, the J gene TRBJ2-3; there is no DNA to check the TCRdb D call of TRBD2. The sequence was collected from a human donor in good health. Some clones in this sample may be carry-over from other donors' samples. Material: memory CD8+ T cells from blood. CDR3 residues: CASSQGTSGGADTQYF.